Following are 2 T cell receptor beta chains from one sample sequenced in a study of T cells after yellow fever vaccination. TCRdb processed the 5' RACE reads anew with MiXCR; each CDR3 protein has one entry. This table has hundreds of thousands of distinct CDR3 sequences, roughly 14% appearing once. The sample consisted of PBMCs, taken on the day of the yellow fever booster vaccination. The origin of the receptors is a man aged 30 to 45 who received the YFV17D yellow fever vaccine.

This clonotype has only a few counts. The gene calls are TRBV27 and TRBJ1-6, with unresolved D. V dropped 0 bases and J dropped 11 bases, with 8 bases sitting between them. The CDR3 loop spans 13 amino acids. Looked up from germline, CDR1 is MNHEY and CDR2 is SMNVEV (reference sequence). CDR3 residues: CASSLSMLPPLHF. Here the CDR3 DNA reads TGTGCCAGCAGTTTATCGATGTTACCACCCCTCCACTTT.

This clonotype was recorded a few times. The rearrangement joins TRBV7-9 to TRBJ2-7, with D unclear. This CDR3 region has 14 residues. V was trimmed by 1 base and J by 0 bases, leaving 7 bases between them. The germline V gene has CDR1 SEHNR and CDR2 FQNEAQ (reference sequence). The CDR3, as DNA: TGTGCCAGCAGCTTAGGCATTGACTCCTACGAGCAGTACTTC. It yields the protein CASSLGIDSYEQYF.